A selection of T cell receptor beta chains follows, all from one sample in a study of OX40 agonist ivuxolimab in advanced cancers. Clones were read by immunoSEQ multiplex PCR, and TCRdb kept only the in-frame ones, dropping some. Here the sample spans roughly 50,000 clones, roughly 90% being singletons. The sample was CD4+ or CD8+ T cells sorted from blood, taken in a trial of the OX40 agonist ivuxolimab. Receptors originate from an adult with an advanced solid tumor such as melanoma, head and neck, liver or kidney cancer. Each CDR3 is given with its conserved first and last residue. D genes are given only for firm matches. Clone size, where shown, is once, few, many, or a class for clones that have expanded.

>TRBV19|TRBJ1-5|TRBD1|.
TGTGCCAGTAGTATTGGTACAGGGGCCTATCAGCCCCAGCATTTT
CASSIGTGAYQPQHF
>TRBV6-5|TRBJ2-7|.|.
TGTGCCAGCAGTACACAGGGTTCCTACGAGCAGTACTTC
CASSTQGSYEQYF
>TRBV27|TRBJ2-3|TRBD2|.
TGTGCCAGCAGTTCCCCCTATAGCGGGATAAGGGGAGATACGCAGTATTTT
CASSSPYSGIRGDTQYF
>TRBV5-1|TRBJ2-1|TRBD2|few
TGCGCCAGCTCCCATTTACTAGCGGGGGGCCGGGGAACCTACAATGAGCAGTTCTTC
CASSHLLAGGRGTYNEQFF
>TRBV4-1|TRBJ1-2|.|.
TGCGCCAGCAGCCAAACGGAGGGCGCCTATGGCTACACCTTC
CASSQTEGAYGYTF
>TRBV12-2|TRBJ2-7|.|.
TGTGCAAGTCGGGGACAGGGATACCCCTACGAGCAGTACTTC
CASRGQGYPYEQYF
>TRBV21-1|TRBJ2-7|.|.
TGTGCCAGCAGCAAAGTCGGGGGGCGTATGTCCTACGAGCAGTACTTC
CASSKVGGRMSYEQYF
>TRBV11-2|TRBJ2-7|TRBD1|.
TGTGCCAGCAGCCTAGGGACAGGACGGGGGTACGAGCAGTACTTC
CASSLGTGRGYEQYF
>TRBV2|TRBJ2-3|.|.
TGTGCCAGCAGTCGAGGCGGGTTTGTGGACACAGATACGCAGTATTTT
CASSRGGFVDTDTQYF
>TRBV19|TRBJ2-1|TRBD2|.
TGTGCCAGTAGTAAGGGACTAGCGGGAGGGCCTTTCAATGAGCAGTTCTTC
CASSKGLAGGPFNEQFF
>TRBV19|TRBJ2-7|.|once
TGTGCCAGTAGTATAGGAGGGGGATACAGGGAGAACCACGAGCAGTACTTC
CASSIGGGYRENHEQYF
>TRBV19|TRBJ2-5|.|.
TGTGCCAGTAAGCCGGGAGTAGACCAAGAGACCCAGTACTTC
CASKPGVDQETQYF
>TRBV21-1|TRBJ1-1|.|few
TGTGCCAGCAGCAAATTTAGGCTCCGCGGTGAAGCTTTCTTT
CASSKFRLRGEAFF
>TRBV7-3|TRBJ2-2|TRBD1|.
TGTGCCAGCAGCTTACGGGGACAGGGGGTCGGGGAGCTGTTTTTT
CASSLRGQGVGELFF
>TRBV6-1|TRBJ2-7|.|.
TGTGCCAGCAGTGAAGGATCGGGGCAGTACTTC
CASSEGSGQYF
>TRBV4-1|TRBJ2-2|.|.
TGCGCCAGCAGCCAATTCACCGGGCGGGGCACCGGGGAGCTGTTTTTT
CASSQFTGRGTGELFF
>TRBV11-2|TRBJ1-4|.|.
TGTGCCAGCAGCTCCAACAGGAGAATTAATGAAAAACTGTTTTTT
CASSSNRRINEKLFF
>TRBV4-1|TRBJ2-7|.|.
TGCGCCAGCAGCCAAGAATGGGAATACGAGCAGTACTTC
CASSQEWEYEQYF
>TRBV5-1|TRBJ1-1|.|.
TGCGCCAGCAGCTTAATCCTTGGGGGAAGGAACACTGAAGCTTTCTTT
CASSLILGGRNTEAFF
>TRBV5-4|TRBJ1-6|TRBD1|.
TGTGCCAGCAGCTACCCCGGACAGGGGCCAAATTCACCCCTCCACTTT
CASSYPGQGPNSPLHF
>TRBV9|TRBJ1-1|TRBD1|.
TGTGCCAGCAGCGTAGGCGGGGGACAGGGGAGGGTTAACACTGAAGCTTTCTTT
CASSVGGGQGRVNTEAFF
>TRBV19|TRBJ2-2|.|.
TGTGCCAGTAGTCGGAGGTTGGGGAGTCGGACCGGGGAGCTGTTTTTT
CASSRRLGSRTGELFF
>TRBV18|TRBJ1-1|.|.
TGTGCCAGCTCCACAGGGATTATGAACACTGAAGCTTTCTTT
CASSTGIMNTEAFF
>TRBV5-6|TRBJ2-2|.|.
TGTGCCAGCAGCAGGACGATGAACACCGGGGAGCTGTTTTTT
CASSRTMNTGELFF
>TRBV11-1|TRBJ2-2|TRBD2|.
TGTGCCAGCAGCCCCTTGGGACTAGCCCTTGGCACCGGGGAGCTGTTTTTT
CASSPLGLALGTGELFF
>TRBV5-1|TRBJ1-1|.|.
TGCGCCAGCAGCTTCGCAGGGTATGGGACTGAAGCTTTCTTT
CASSFAGYGTEAFF
>TRBV29-1|TRBJ2-1|TRBD1|once
TGCAGCTCCCGGGGACAGGAGACTTCCTACAATGAGCAGTTCTTC
CSSRGQETSYNEQFF
>TRBV6-5|TRBJ1-1|.|.
TGTGCCAGCAGCCTATCAAACACTGAAGCTTTCTTT
CASSLSNTEAFF
>TRBV6-5|TRBJ1-1|.|.
TGTGCCAGCAGTTACCGGGAGGGGACTGAAGCTTTCTTT
CASSYREGTEAFF
>TRBV6-1|TRBJ2-1|.|.
TGTGCCAGCAGGTACAGGGACAATGAGCAGTTCTTC
CASRYRDNEQFF